The entry below describes one TCR beta chain. This CDR3 region has 15 residues. Germline values: CDR1 PRHDT, CDR2 FYEKMQ (reference sequence). Trimming at V came to 4 bases and at J to 8 bases, leaving 10 bases not matched to a gene. The record originates from a study of blood T cell repertoires in COVID-19. The protocol was immunoSEQ multiplex PCR, while the TCRdb copy is restricted to in-frame clones and leaves out a portion. The table includes 150,000 to 250,000 clones, roughly 87% detected once. Sequencing used PBMCs or T cells enriched from blood (not recorded which). The source of this sequence is a woman aged 25-40 years who had recovered from COVID-19. This sequence joins TRBV13 and TRBJ2-1; 8 bases are shared with TRBD2. CDR3 protein: CASSSQAGEGDEQFF. The CDR3 region has the DNA TGTGCCAGCAGCTCACAAGCGGGAGAGGGCGATGAGCAGTTCTTC.